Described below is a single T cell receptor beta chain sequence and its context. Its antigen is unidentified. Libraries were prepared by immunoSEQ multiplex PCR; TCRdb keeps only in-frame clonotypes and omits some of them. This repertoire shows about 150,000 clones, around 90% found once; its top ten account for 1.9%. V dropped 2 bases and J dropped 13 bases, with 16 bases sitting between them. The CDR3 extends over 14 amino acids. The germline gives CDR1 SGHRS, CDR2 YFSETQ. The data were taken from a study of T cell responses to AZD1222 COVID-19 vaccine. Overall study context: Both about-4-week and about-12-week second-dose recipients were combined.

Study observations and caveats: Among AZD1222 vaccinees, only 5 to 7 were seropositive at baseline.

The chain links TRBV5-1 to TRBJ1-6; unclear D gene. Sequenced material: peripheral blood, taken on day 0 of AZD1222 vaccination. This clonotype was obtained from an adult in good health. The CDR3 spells CASSLSSTQPPLHF. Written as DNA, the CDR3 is TGCGCCAGCAGCTTAAGCTCAACCCAGCCCCCCCTCCACTTT.